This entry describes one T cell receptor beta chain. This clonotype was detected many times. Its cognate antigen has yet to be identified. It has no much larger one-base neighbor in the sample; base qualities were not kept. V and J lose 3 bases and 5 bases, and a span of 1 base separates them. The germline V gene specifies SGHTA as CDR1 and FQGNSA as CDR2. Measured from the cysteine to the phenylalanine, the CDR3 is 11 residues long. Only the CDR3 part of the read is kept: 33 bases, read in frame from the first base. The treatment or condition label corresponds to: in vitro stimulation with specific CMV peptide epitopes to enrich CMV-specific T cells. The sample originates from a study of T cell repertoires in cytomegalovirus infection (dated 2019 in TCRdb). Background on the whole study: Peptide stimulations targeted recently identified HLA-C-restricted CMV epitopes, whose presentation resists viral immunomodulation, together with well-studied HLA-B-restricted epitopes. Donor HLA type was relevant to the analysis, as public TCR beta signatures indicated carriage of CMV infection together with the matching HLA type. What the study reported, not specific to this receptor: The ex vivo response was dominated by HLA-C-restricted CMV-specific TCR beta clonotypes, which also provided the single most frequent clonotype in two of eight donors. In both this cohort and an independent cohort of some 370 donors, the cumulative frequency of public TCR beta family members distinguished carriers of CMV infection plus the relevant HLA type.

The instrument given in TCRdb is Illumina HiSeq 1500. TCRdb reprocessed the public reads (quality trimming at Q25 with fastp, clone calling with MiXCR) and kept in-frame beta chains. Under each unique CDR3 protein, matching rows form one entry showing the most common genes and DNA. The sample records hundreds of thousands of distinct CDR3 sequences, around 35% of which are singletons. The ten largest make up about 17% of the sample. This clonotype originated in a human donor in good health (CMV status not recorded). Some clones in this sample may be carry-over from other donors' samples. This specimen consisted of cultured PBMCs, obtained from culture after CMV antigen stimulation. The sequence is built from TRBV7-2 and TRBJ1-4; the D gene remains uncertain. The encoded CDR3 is CASSFNEKLFF. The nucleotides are TGTGCCAGCAGCTTCAATGAAAAACTGTTTTTT. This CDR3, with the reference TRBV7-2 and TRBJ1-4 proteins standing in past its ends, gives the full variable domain GAGVSQSPSNKVTEKGKDVELRCDPISGHTALYWYRQSLGQGLEFLIYFQGNSAPDKSGLPSDRFSAERTGGSVSTLTIQRTQQEDSAVYLCASSFNEKLFFGSGTQLSVL.